Following are 13 T cell receptor beta chains from one sample sequenced in a study of regulatory T cells in long-lasting Graves disease. Library construction for TCR beta used iRepertoire HTBI primers and Arm-PCR of CDR3 regions. Via MiXCR, TCRdb re-called the multiplex PCR reads, giving one row per CDR3 protein. This sample has around 450,000 distinct CDR3 sequences; roughly a fifth occur once, and the top ten carry over 6%. As for time point: persistent/refractory GD, antithyroid drugs over 5 years with positive TRAb. Extracted RNA from PBMCs served as the source of the TCR library. This specimen was peripheral blood mononuclear cells (PBMCs), taken when the disease was refractory, from a patient treated with antithyroid drugs. The receptors derive from a female donor with Graves disease.

This clonotype showed up many times. This sequence joins TRBV7-9 and TRBJ2-5; D is undetermined. In germline, CDR1 is SEHNR, CDR2 FQNEAQ (reference sequence). CDR3 length: 13 amino acids. The V end was cut by 4 bases, the J end by 5 bases, with 11 bases between. Here the CDR3 reads CASSSSGRETQYF. DNA for the CDR3: TGTGCCAGCAGCTCTAGTGGGCGGGAGACCCAGTACTTC.

This clonotype was seen many times. The CDR3 spells CASSEGGYYNSPLHF. The CDR3 nucleotides are TGTGCCAGCAGTGAAGGGGGATACTATAATTCACCCCTCCACTTT. The V and J genes are TRBV2 and TRBJ1-6; D is uncertain. Trimming stripped 1 base from V and 3 bases from J, with 7 bases between. Germline CDR1 SNHLY, CDR2 FYNNEI. CDR3 size: 15 residues.

The chain recombines TRBV19 with TRBJ1-4, with TRBD1 as a possible D gene (6 bases). Deletions cut 10 bases from V and 11 bases from J, with 23 bases between. The CDR3 is 14 amino acids. Germline values: CDR1 LNHDA, CDR2 SQIVND (reference sequence). The CDR3 nucleotides read TGTGCCACCGCGAGACGGGACATGAAAGACAAACTGTTTTTT. Its translation is CATARRDMKDKLFF.

This clonotype was counted between two and nine times. No conserved phenylalanine or tryptophan ends this CDR3, so it is likely a read error. V usage is TRBV11-2 and J usage is TRBJ2-5, with D hard to call. Trimming cost V 1 base and J 9 bases, with 6 bases left between them. The CDR3 extends over 11 amino acids. CDR1 and CDR2 from the germline V gene are SGHAT and FQNNGV. The CDR3 loop reads CASSLGVAQYS. CDR3 nucleotide sequence: TGTGCCAGCAGCTTAGGGGTGGCCCAGTACTCC.

This clonotype was counted between two and nine times. The chain is built from TRBV6-1 and TRBJ2-7; D gene uncertain. CDR3 length: 13 amino acids. Germline CDR1 reads MNHNS; CDR2 reads SASEGT. Trimming stripped 6 bases from V and 6 bases from J, with 15 bases between. The CDR3 loop reads CASSRTLAREQYF. The CDR3 DNA follows: TGTGCCAGCAGCCGTACTTTAGCACGCGAGCAGTACTTC.

This clonotype has only a few counts. A clone one base away is much larger, so this may be a read error. The V gene is TRBV28, the J gene TRBJ1-1; D call uncertain. V was pared by 2 bases and J by 1 base, with 11 bases between. This CDR3 is 15 amino acids long. The V gene's germline CDR1 is MDHEN and CDR2 SYDVKM. The CDR3 DNA reads as TGTGCCAGCAGTTTAGGCGGCAAGCGGAACACTGAAGCTTTCTTT. Translating it yields CASSLGGKRNTEAFF. Full variable domain (rest looked up from reference TRBV28 and TRBJ1-1): DVKVTQSSRYLVKRTGEKVFLECVQDMDHENMFWYRQDPGLGLRLIYFSYDVKMKEKGDIPEGYSVSREKKERFSLILESASTNQTSMYLCASSLGGKRNTEAFFGQGTRLTVV.

The chain employs TRBV6-1 and TRBJ1-5, with D tentatively TRBD1 (6 bases). This CDR3 contains 16 residues. Per the germline V gene, CDR1 is MNHNS and CDR2 is SASEGT. V was pared by 7 bases and J by 0 bases, with 16 bases between. The chain's CDR3 is CASTLGGPYSNQPQHF. DNA of the CDR3: TGTGCCAGCACCCTGGGGGGGCCATATAGCAATCAGCCCCAGCATTTT.

In this sample, this clonotype turned up many times. The rearrangement uses TRBV9 and TRBJ2-2; 8 bases are a match to TRBD2. J was trimmed by 0 bases and V by 1 base; bases with no gene match: 5. Per germline, CDR1 SGDLS and CDR2 YYNGEE. This CDR3 contains 17 residues. The CDR3 protein is CASSVRTGGTNTGELFF. CDR3 DNA sequence: TGTGCCAGCAGCGTAAGAACGGGGGGGACGAACACCGGGGAGCTGTTTTTT.

This chain uses TRBV12-3 or TRBV12-4 with TRBJ1-1, with 10 bases aligning to TRBD1. CDR3 length: 15 amino acids. Losses at the gene ends were 5 bases for V and 6 bases for J; bases not matched to a gene: 9. CDR3 protein: CASSGPGQGSAEAFF. In nucleotides, the CDR3 is TGTGCCAGCAGTGGACCGGGACAGGGGAGTGCTGAAGCTTTCTTT.

Worth noting for this clonotype: A much larger clone lies one base from this, so it may be a read error. The rearrangement joins TRBV5-1 to TRBJ2-5; perhaps TRBD2 as D (5 bases). The V end was cut by 4 bases, the J end by 3 bases, with 16 bases between. CDR3 length equals 15 residues. The germline V gene encodes CDR1 SGHRS and CDR2 YFSETQ. The CDR3 loop is CASSHGFGMKETQYF. Here the CDR3 DNA reads TGCGCCAGCAGCCATGGGTTCGGGATGAAAGAGACCCAGTACTTC.

The chain carries TRBV18 and TRBJ1-1; tentatively, D is TRBD1 (5 bases). CDR3 size: 14 residues. The germline V gene has CDR1 KGHSH and CDR2 LQKENI. The germline V and J ends were trimmed by 4 bases and 1 base, with 10 bases remaining between them. CDR3 loop: CASSRRDGNTEAFF. The CDR3 DNA follows: TGTGCCAGCTCACGCCGGGACGGGAACACTGAAGCTTTCTTT.

There are many counts of this clonotype. The rearrangement joins TRBV12-3 or TRBV12-4 to TRBJ1-2; no reliable D call. V shed 3 bases and J shed 4 bases, with 3 bases lying between them. CDR3 length: 11 amino acids. In DNA form, the CDR3 reads TGTGCCAGCAGTTTTCGCTATGGCTACACCTTC. It codes for CASSFRYGYTF.

This sequence joins TRBV15 and TRBJ2-2; D gene unclear. V was cut by 4 bases and J by 8 bases, with 11 bases left in between. The CDR3 totals 13 residues. CDR1 is LNHNV and CDR2 is YYDKDF in the germline V gene (reference sequence). The CDR3, as DNA: TGTGCCACCAGCAAATATACATCGGGGGAGCTGTTTTTT. Amino acid sequence: CATSKYTSGELFF.